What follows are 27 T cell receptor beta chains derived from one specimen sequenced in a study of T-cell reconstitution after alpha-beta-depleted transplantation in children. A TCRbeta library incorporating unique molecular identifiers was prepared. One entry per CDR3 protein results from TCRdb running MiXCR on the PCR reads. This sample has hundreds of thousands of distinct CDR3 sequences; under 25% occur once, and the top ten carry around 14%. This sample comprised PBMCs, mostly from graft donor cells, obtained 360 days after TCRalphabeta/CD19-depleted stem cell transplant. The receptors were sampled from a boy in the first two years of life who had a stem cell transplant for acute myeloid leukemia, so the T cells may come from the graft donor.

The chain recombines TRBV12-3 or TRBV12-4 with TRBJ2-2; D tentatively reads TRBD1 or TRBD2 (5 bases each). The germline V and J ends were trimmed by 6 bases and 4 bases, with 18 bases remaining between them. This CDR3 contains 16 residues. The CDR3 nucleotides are TGTGCCAGCAGCGGACATCCGGGGATTGGCACCGGGGAGCTGTTTTTT. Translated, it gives CASSGHPGIGTGELFF.

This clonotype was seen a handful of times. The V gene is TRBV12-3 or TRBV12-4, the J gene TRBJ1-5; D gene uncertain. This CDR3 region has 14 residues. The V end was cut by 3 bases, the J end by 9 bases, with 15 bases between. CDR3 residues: CASSFGRVLTPQHF. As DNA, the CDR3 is TGTGCCAGCAGTTTCGGCCGGGTGTTAACGCCCCAGCATTTT.

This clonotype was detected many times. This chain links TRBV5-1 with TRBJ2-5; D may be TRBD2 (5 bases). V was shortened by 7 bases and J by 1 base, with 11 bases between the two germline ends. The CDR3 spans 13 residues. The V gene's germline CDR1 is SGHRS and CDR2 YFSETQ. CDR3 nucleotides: TGCGCCAGCTCCGGTGGGAGCCAAGAGACCCAGTACTTC. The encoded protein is CASSGGSQETQYF.

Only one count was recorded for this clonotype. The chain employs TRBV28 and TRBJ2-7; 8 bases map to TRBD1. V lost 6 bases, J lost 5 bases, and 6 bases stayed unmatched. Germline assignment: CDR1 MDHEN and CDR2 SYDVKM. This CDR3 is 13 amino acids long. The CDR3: CASSPGGEDEQYV. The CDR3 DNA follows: TGTGCCAGCAGCCCAGGGGGCGAGGACGAGCAGTACGTC.

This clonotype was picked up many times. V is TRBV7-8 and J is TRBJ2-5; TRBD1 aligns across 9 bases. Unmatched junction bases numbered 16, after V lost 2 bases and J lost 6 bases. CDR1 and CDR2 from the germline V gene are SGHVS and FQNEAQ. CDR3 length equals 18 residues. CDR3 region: CASSLRPYTGTGTQTQYF. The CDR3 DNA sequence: TGTGCCAGCAGCTTAAGGCCGTACACCGGGACAGGGACGCAGACCCAGTACTTC.

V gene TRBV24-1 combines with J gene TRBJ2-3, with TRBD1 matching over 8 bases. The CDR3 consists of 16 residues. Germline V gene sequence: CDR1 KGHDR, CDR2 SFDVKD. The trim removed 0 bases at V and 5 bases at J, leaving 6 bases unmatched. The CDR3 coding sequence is TGTGCCACCAGTGATTTGCCGGGGACAGGAAGAGATACGCAGTATTTT. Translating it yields CATSDLPGTGRDTQYF.

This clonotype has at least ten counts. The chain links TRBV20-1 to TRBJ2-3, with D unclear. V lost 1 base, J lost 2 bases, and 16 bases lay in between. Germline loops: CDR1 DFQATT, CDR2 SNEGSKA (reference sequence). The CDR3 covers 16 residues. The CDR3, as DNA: TGCAGTGCTAGAGGGTGGGGTAGTGAATACACAGATACGCAGTATTTT. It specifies CSARGWGSEYTDTQYF.

CDR3 DNA sequence: TGTGCCAGCAGTCCAAAACCGGGACAGGGGCAATCATCCTACGAGCAGTACTTC. Its translation: CASSPKPGQGQSSYEQYF. V is TRBV6-2 or TRBV6-3 and J is TRBJ2-7, with 10 bases fitting TRBD1. The J segment lost 1 base and the V segment lost 5 bases, leaving 14 bases of the junction unmatched. Germline V gene lookup returns CDR1 MNHEY and CDR2 SVGEGT. This CDR3 region has 18 residues.

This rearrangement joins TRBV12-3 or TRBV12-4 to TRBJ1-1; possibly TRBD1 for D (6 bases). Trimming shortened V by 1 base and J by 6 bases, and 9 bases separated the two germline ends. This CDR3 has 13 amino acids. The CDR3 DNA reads TGTGCCAGCAGTTTAGGGACAGACCCTGAAGCTTTCTTT. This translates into CASSLGTDPEAFF.

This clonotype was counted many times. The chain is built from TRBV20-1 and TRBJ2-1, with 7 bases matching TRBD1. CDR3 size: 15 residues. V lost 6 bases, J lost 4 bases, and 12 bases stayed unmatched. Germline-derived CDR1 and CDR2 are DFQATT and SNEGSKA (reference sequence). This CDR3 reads CSAPHRGEGYNEQFF. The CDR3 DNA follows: TGCAGTGCCCCCCACAGGGGAGAAGGGTACAATGAGCAGTTCTTC.

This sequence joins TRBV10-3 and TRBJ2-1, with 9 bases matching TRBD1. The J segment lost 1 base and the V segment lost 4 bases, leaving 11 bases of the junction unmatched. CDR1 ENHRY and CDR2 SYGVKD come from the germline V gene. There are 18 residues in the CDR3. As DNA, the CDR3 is TGTGCCATCAGTGTTCCGGGACAGGGAAAAACATCCTACAATGAGCAGTTCTTC. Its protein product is CAISVPGQGKTSYNEQFF.

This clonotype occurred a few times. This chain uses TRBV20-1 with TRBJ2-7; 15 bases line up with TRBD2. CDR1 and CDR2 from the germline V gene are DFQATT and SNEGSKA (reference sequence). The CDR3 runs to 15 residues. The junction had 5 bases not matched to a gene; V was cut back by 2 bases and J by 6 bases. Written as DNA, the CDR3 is TGCAGTGCTAGATCGGGACTAGCGGGGGGTGGCGAGCAGTACTTC. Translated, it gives CSARSGLAGGGEQYF.

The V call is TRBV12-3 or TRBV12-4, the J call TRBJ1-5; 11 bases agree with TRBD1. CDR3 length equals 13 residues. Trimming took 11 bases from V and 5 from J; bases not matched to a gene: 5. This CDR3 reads CALRGQGDQPQHF. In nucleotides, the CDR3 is TGTGCCTTAAGGGGACAGGGGGATCAGCCCCAGCATTTT.

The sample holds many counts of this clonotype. CDR3 in amino acids: CSATGDSGQPQHF. DNA for the CDR3: TGCAGTGCGACTGGGGACAGCGGACAGCCCCAGCATTTT. The genes are TRBV20-1 and TRBJ1-5, with 7 bases identical to TRBD1. Germline V gene data show CDR1 as DFQATT and CDR2 as SNEGSKA (reference sequence). With 6 bases clipped from V and 7 bases from J, the junction kept 9 bases outside the gene matches. There are 13 residues in the CDR3.

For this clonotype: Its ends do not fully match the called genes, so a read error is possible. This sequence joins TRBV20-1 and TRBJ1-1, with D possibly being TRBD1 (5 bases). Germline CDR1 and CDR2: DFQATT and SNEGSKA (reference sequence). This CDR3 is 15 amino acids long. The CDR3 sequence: CSASFVRVGQGPVRF. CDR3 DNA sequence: TGCAGTGCTAGTTTCGTTCGCGTAGGGCAGGGCCCTGTGCGGTTT.

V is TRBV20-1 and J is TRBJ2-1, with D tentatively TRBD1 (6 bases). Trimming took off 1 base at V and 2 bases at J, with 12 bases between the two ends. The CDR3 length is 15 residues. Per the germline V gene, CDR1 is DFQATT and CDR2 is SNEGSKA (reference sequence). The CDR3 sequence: CSARVGALAYNEQFF. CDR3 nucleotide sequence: TGCAGTGCTAGAGTGGGGGCTTTGGCCTACAATGAGCAGTTCTTC.

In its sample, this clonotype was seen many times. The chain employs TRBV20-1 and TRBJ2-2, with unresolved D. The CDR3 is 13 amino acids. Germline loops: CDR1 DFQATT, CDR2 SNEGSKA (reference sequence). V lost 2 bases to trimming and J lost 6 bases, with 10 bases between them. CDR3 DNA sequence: TGCAGTGCTAGACCACGGCTGGCCGGGGAGCTGTTTTTT. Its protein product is CSARPRLAGELFF.

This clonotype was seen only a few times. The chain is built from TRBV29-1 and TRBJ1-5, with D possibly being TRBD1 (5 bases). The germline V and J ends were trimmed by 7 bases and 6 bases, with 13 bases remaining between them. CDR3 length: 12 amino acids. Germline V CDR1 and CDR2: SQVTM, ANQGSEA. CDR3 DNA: TGCAGCGCTTCTCAGGGAGGTCAGCCCCAGCATTTT. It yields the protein CSASQGGQPQHF. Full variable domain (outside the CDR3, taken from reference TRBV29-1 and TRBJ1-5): SAVISQKPSRDICQRGTSLTIQCQVDSQVTMMFWYRQQPGQSLTLIATANQGSEATYESGFVIDKFPISRPNLTFSTLTVSNMSPEDSSIYLCSASQGGQPQHFGDGTRLSIL.

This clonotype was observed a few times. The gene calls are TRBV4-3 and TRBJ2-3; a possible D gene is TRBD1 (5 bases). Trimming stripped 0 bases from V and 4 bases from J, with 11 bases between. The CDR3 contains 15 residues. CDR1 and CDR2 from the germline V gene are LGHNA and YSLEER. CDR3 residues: CASSQDPGIPDTQYF. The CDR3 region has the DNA TGCGCCAGCAGCCAAGACCCAGGGATCCCAGATACGCAGTATTTT.

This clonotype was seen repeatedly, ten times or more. The CDR3 sequence: CASSIDWTDTYEQYF. The DNA for the CDR3 is TGTGCCAGTAGTATAGACTGGACTGACACCTACGAGCAGTACTTC. J is TRBJ2-7 and V is TRBV19, with D perhaps TRBD2 (5 bases). CDR1 and CDR2 (germline): LNHDA, SQIVND (reference sequence). This CDR3 region has 15 residues. Trimming took off 0 bases at V and 2 bases at J, with 11 bases between the two ends.

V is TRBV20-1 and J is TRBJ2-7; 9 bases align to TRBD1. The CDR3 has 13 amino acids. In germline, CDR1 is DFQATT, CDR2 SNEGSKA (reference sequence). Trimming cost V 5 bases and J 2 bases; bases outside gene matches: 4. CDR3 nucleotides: TGCAGTGCTGGGCACAGGGGGCCCTACGAGCAGTACGTC. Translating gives CSAGHRGPYEQYV.

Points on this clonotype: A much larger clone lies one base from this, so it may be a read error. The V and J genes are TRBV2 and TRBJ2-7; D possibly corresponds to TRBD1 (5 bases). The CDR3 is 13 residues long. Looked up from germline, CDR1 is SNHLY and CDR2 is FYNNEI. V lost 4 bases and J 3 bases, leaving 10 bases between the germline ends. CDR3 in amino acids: CASSAQGFYEQYF. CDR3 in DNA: TGTGCCAGCAGTGCCCAGGGATTCTACGAGCAGTACTTC.

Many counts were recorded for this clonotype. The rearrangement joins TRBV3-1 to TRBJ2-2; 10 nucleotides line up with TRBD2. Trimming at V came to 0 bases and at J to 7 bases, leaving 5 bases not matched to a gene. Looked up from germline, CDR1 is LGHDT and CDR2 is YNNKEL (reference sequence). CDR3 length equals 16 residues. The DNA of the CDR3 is TGTGCCAGCAGCCAAGATCCCCTAGCGGGGGTCGGGGAGCTGTTTTTT. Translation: CASSQDPLAGVGELFF.

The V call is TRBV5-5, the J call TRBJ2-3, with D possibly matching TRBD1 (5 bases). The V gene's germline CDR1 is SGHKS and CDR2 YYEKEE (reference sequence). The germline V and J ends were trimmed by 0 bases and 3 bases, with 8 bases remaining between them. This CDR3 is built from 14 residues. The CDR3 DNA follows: TGTGCCAGCAGCTTGGAGGGGTGGACAGATACGCAGTATTTT. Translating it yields CASSLEGWTDTQYF.

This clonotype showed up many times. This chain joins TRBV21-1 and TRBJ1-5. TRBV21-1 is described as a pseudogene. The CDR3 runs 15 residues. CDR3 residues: CASSRRGRGKEPQHF. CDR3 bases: TGTGCCAGCAGCCGAAGGGGGAGGGGGAAAGAGCCCCAGCATTTT.

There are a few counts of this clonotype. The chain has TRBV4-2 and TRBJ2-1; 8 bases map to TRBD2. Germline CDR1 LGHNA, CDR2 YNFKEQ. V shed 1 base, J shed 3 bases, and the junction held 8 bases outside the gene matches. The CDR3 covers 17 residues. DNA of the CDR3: TGTGCCAGCAGCCAAGGATTTAGCGGGGTTATCTACAATGAGCAGTTCTTC. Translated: CASSQGFSGVIYNEQFF.

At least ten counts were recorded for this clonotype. CDR3 in DNA: TGTGCCAGCAGTTTATCCGGACAGATAAGAAGCTCCTACAATGAGCAGTTCTTC. This sequence encodes CASSLSGQIRSSYNEQFF. V gene TRBV28 combines with J gene TRBJ2-1; D perhaps matches TRBD1 (6 bases). Germline V lookup: CDR1 MDHEN, CDR2 SYDVKM. CDR3 length: 18 amino acids. V lost 1 base and J lost 0, with 16 bases in between.